Detailed here is one T cell receptor (beta chain). Donors were grouped by their self-reported clinical history. Original processing notes: Amplification of reference gene primers was used by the study to estimate nucleated cell counts. Measured with immunoSEQ multiplex PCR; TCRdb has only the in-frame clones, and not every one. V and J calls and clone size are as listed in that table; D and trimming were resolved from the DNA. The repertoire holds some 200,000 clones, with about 90% as singletons. This sample is drawn from a study of blood T cell repertoires in COVID-19. Overall study context: Sites in the United States, Italy and Spain provided acute and convalescent COVID-19 samples. T cells, B-cell-depleted T cells, or PBMCs provided the cDNA or gDNA that served as material.

The germline V gene encodes CDR1 SQVTM and CDR2 ANQGSEA. This CDR3 region has 15 residues. V lost 8 bases, J lost 3 bases, and 13 bases stayed unmatched. Sequencing input: PBMCs or T cells enriched from blood (not recorded which). The origin of this receptor is a woman younger than 45 who had recovered from COVID-19. The chain is built from TRBV29-1 and TRBJ1-5; 7 positions match TRBD1. This chain's CDR3 is CSLRGQFPPNQPQHF. In nucleotides, the CDR3 is TGCAGCCTTCGGGGACAGTTTCCACCCAATCAGCCCCAGCATTTT.